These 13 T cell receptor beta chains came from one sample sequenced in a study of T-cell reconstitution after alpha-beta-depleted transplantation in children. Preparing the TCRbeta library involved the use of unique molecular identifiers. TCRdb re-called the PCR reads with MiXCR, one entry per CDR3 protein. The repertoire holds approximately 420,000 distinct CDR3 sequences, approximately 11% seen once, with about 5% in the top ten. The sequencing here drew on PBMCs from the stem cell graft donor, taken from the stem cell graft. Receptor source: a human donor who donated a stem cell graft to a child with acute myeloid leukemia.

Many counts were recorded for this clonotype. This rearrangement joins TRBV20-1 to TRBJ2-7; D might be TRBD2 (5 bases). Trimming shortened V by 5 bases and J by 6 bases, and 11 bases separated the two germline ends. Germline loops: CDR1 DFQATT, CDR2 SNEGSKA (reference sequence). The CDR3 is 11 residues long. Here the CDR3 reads CSAGTAGEQYV. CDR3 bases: TGCAGTGCTGGAACGGCGGGCGAGCAGTACGTC.

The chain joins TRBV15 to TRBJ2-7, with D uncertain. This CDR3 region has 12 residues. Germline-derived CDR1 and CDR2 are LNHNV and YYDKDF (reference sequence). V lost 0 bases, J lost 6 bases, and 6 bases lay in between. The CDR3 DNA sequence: TGTGCCACCAGCAGAGATGTGAGCGAGCAGTACTTC. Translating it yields CATSRDVSEQYF.

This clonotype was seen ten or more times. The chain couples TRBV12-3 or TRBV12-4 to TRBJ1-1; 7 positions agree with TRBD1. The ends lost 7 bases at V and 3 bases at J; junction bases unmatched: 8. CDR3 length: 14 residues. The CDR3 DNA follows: TGTGCCAGCAATCGTGGACAGGTGGACACTGAAGCTTTCTTT. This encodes CASNRGQVDTEAFF.

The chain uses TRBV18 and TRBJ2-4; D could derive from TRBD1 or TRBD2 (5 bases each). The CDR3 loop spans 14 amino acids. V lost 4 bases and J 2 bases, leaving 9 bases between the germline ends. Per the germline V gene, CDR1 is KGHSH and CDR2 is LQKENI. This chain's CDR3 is CASSLTGPKNIQYF. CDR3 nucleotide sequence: TGTGCCAGCTCACTCACGGGACCCAAAAACATTCAGTACTTC. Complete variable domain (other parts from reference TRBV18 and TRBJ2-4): NAGVMQNPRHLVRRRGQEARLRCSPMKGHSHVYWYRQLPEEGLKFMVYLQKENIIDESGMPKERFSAEFPKEGPSILRIQQVVRGDSAAYFCASSLTGPKNIQYFGAGTRLSVL.

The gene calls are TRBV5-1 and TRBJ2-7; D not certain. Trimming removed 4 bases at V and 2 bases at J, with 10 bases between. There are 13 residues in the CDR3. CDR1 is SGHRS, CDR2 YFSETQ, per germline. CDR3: CASSPTQPYEQYF. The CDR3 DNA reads TGCGCCAGCAGCCCCACTCAGCCCTACGAGCAGTACTTC. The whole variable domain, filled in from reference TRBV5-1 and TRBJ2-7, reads KAGVTQTPRYLIKTRGQQVTLSCSPISGHRSVSWYQQTPGQGLQFLFEYFSETQRNKGNFPGRFSGRQFSNSRSEMNVSTLELGDSALYLCASSPTQPYEQYFGPGTRLTVT.

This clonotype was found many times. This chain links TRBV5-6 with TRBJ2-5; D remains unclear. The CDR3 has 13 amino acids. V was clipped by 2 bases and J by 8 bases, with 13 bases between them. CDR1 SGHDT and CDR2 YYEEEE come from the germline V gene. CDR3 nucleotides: TGTGCCAGCAGCTTAGGTCCCTGGGAAACCCAGTACTTC. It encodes CASSLGPWETQYF. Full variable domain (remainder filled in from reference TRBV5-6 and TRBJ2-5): DAGVTQSPTHLIKTRGQQVTLRCSPKSGHDTVSWYQQALGQGPQFIFQYYEEEERQRGNFPDRFSGHQFPNYSSELNVNALLLGDSALYLCASSLGPWETQYFGPGTRLLVL.

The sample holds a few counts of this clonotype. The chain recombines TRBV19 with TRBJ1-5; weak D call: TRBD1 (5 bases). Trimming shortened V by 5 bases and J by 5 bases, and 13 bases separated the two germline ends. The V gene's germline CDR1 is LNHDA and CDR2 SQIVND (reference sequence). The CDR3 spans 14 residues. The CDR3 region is CASSYLRADQPQHF. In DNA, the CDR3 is TGTGCCAGTAGTTACCTCAGGGCTGATCAGCCCCAGCATTTT.

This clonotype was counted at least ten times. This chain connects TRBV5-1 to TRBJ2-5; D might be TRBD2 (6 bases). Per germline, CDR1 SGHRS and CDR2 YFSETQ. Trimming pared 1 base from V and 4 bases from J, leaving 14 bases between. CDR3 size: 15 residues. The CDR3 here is CASSLYGGSGETQYF. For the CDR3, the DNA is TGCGCCAGCAGCTTGTACGGGGGTTCCGGAGAGACCCAGTACTTC.

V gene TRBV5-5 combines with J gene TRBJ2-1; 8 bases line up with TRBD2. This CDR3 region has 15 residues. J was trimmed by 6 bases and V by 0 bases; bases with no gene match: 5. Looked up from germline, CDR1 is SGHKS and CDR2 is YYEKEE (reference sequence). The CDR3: CASSLAGGALNEQFF. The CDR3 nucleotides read TGTGCCAGCAGCTTGGCGGGAGGGGCCCTCAATGAGCAGTTCTTC.

DNA of the CDR3: TGCGCCAGCAGCCCCGGACAGGGGGCTGGTCAGCCCCAGCATTTT. It specifies CASSPGQGAGQPQHF. The rearrangement joins TRBV5-1 to TRBJ1-5; TRBD1 aligns across 11 bases. V gave up 4 bases and J gave up 6 bases; unmatched junction bases: 6. The germline V gene encodes CDR1 SGHRS and CDR2 YFSETQ. The CDR3 runs to 15 residues. Full variable domain (missing parts from reference TRBV5-1 and TRBJ1-5): KAGVTQTPRYLIKTRGQQVTLSCSPISGHRSVSWYQQTPGQGLQFLFEYFSETQRNKGNFPGRFSGRQFSNSRSEMNVSTLELGDSALYLCASSPGQGAGQPQHFGDGTRLSIL.

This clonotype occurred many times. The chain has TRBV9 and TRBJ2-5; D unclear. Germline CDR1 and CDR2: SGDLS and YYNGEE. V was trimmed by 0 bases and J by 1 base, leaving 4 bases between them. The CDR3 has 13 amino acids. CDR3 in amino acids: CASSVDSQETQYF. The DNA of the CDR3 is TGTGCCAGCAGCGTAGACAGCCAAGAGACCCAGTACTTC.

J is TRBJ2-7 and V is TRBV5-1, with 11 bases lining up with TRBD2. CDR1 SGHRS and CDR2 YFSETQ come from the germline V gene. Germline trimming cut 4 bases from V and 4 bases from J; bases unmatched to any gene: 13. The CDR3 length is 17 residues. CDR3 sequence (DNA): TGCGCCAGCAGCCTGGGGGCCCTAACTAGCGGGAGTTACGAGCAGTACTTC. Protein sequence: CASSLGALTSGSYEQYF.

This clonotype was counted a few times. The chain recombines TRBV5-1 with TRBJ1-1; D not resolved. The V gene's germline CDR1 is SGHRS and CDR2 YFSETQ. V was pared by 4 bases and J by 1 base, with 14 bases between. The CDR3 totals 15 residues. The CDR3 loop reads CASSPSMAGNTEAFF. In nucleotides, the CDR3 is TGCGCCAGCAGCCCATCCATGGCAGGGAACACTGAAGCTTTCTTT.